This T cell receptor beta chain was observed in a study of T cells in Graves' hyperthyroidism and ophthalmopathy. Amplification targeted TCR beta CDR3 regions from RNA transcripts. The HTBI primer set drove a first-round RT-PCR of the TCR CDR3. Each CDR3 protein gets one entry after TCRdb re-called the multiplex PCR reads with MiXCR. The sample shows roughly 700,000 distinct CDR3 sequences, around a sixth of them seen only once. This CDR3 has 12 residues. The V end lost 1 base, the J end lost 3 bases, and 1 base lay between the germline ends. Overall study results and limits: Among clonotypes expanded in thyroid above 0.001, most were also found in blood.

This clonotype was detected ten times or more. Its antigen is currently unknown. This receptor was taken from a man aged 50 to 59 with Graves' hyperthyroidism. The rearrangement uses TRBV12-3 or TRBV12-4 and TRBJ1-3; no clear D. The sequenced sample was blood. In nucleotides, the CDR3 is TGTGCCAGCAGTTTAGATGGAAACACCATATATTTT. It encodes CASSLDGNTIYF.